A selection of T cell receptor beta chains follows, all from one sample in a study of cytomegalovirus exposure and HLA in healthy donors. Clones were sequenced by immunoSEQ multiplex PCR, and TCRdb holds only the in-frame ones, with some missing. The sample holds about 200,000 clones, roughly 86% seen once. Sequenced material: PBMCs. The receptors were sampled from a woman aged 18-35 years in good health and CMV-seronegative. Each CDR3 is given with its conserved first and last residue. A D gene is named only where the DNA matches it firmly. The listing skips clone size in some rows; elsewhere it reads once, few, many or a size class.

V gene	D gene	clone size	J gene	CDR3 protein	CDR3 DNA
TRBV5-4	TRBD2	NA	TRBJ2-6	CACTSASGRYGANVLTF	TGTGCCTGCACCTCGGCTAGCGGGAGGTATGGGGCCAACGTCCTGACTTTC
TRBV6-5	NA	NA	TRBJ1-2	CASSYSQTSGGYTF	TGTGCCAGCAGTTACTCACAGACTAGCGGTGGCTACACCTTC
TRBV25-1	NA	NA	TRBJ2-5	CASRLGGGGETQYF	TGTGCCAGTAGGCTGGGGGGAGGTGGGGAGACCCAGTACTTC
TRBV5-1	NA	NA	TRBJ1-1	CASSLGGVWDTEAFF	TGCGCCAGCAGCTTGGGGGGGGTATGGGACACTGAAGCTTTCTTT
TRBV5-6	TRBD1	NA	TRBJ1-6	CASSTGTGSYNSPLHF	TGTGCCAGCAGCACGGGGACAGGCAGCTATAATTCACCCCTCCACTTT
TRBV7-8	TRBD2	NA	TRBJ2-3	CASSLRRGENTQYF	TGTGCCAGCAGCTTACGGCGGGGGGAAAATACGCAGTATTTT
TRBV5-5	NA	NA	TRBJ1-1	CASSQDRRPIMNTEAFF	TGTGCCAGCAGCCAAGACAGGCGACCCATAATGAACACTGAAGCTTTCTTT
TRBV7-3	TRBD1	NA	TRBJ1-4	CASSTGQGEKLFF	TGTGCCAGCAGCACCGGACAGGGGGAAAAACTGTTTTTT
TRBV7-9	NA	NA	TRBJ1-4	CASSRVGLEVGEKLFF	TGTGCCAGCAGCCGGGTAGGATTGGAGGTGGGCGAAAAACTGTTTTTT
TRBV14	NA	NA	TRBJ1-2	CASSHTINYGYTF	TGTGCCAGCAGCCATACAATTAACTATGGCTACACCTTC
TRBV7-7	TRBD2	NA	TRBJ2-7	CASSLGLAGVYEQYF	TGTGCTAGCTCCCTCGGACTAGCGGGGGTCTACGAGCAGTACTTC
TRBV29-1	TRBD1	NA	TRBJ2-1	CSVEAPDRGPYNEQFF	TGCAGCGTTGAAGCGCCCGACAGGGGCCCCTACAATGAGCAGTTCTTC
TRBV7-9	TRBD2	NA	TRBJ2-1	CSSSLAKRDPSYNEQFF	TGTTCCAGCAGCTTAGCGAAGCGGGATCCCTCCTACAATGAGCAGTTCTTC
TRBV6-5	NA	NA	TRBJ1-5	CASRPGVYSNQPQHF	TGTGCCAGCAGGCCAGGGGTTTATAGCAATCAGCCCCAGCATTTT
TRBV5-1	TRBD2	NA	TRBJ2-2	CASSYLAGGTNTGELFF	TGCGCCAGCAGCTACTTAGCGGGGGGGACGAACACCGGGGAGCTGTTTTTT
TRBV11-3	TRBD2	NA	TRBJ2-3	CASSLSSGGGDTQYF	TGTGCCAGCAGCTTATCTAGCGGGGGGGGTGATACGCAGTATTTT
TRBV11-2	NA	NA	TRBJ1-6	CATGHYNSPLHF	TGTGCCACAGGGCACTATAATTCACCCCTCCACTTT
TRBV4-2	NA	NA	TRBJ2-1	CASSRGGQINNEQFF	TGTGCCAGCAGCCGCGGAGGACAGATAAACAATGAGCAGTTCTTC
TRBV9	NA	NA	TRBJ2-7	CASSVGTSSSHEQYF	TGTGCCAGCAGCGTAGGTACTAGCTCTTCCCACGAGCAGTACTTC
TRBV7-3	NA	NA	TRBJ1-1	CASSFQRGVNTEAFF	TGTGCCAGCAGCTTCCAACGGGGGGTGAACACTGAAGCTTTCTTT
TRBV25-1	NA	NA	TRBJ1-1	CASIGSGNTEAFF	TGTGCCAGCATAGGTTCGGGGAACACTGAAGCTTTCTTT
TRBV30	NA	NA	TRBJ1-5	CAWSMGLHQPQHF	TGTGCCTGGAGTATGGGGCTCCATCAGCCCCAGCATTTT
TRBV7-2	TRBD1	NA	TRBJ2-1	CASTLTGDNEQFF	TGTGCCAGCACTCTCACAGGGGATAATGAGCAGTTCTTC
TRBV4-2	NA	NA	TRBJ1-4	CASREGQNEKLFF	TGTGCCAGCAGGGAAGGACAGAATGAAAAACTGTTTTTT
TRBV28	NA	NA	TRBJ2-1	CASRKRGSYNEQFF	TGTGCCAGCAGAAAGAGGGGGTCATACAATGAGCAGTTCTTC
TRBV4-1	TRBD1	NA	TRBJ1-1	CASSQDLLRTGNTEAFF	TGCGCCAGCAGCCAAGACCTACTACGGACAGGGAACACTGAAGCTTTCTTT
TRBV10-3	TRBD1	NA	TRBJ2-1	CAISVGQGSYNEQFF	TGTGCCATCAGTGTGGGACAGGGATCCTACAATGAGCAGTTCTTC
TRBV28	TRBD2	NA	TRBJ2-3	CASSHSGRVRTDTQYF	TGTGCCAGCAGTCACAGCGGGAGGGTGCGCACAGATACGCAGTATTTT
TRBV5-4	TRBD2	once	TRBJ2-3	CASSLKAGSTDTQYF	TGTGCCAGCAGCTTGAAAGCGGGAAGCACAGATACGCAGTATTTT
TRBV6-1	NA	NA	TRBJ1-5	CASSKLSNQPQHF	TGTGCCAGCAGTAAGCTGAGCAATCAGCCCCAGCATTTT
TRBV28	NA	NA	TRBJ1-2	CASGPGGARVLGYTF	TGTGCCAGTGGACCCGGGGGGGCTAGGGTCCTTGGCTACACCTTC
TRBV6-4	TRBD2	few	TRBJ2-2	CASSDSDSGGASGELFF	TGTGCCAGCAGTGACTCTGACAGCGGGGGGGCTTCTGGGGAGCTGTTTTTT
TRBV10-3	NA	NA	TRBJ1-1	CAISDSRRNRSRNTEAFF	TGTGCCATCAGTGATTCTAGACGAAACAGGAGCCGTAACACTGAAGCTTTCTTT
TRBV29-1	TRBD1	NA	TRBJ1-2	CSARLRDSYYGYTF	TGCAGCGCCCGGCTGAGGGACAGCTACTATGGCTACACCTTC
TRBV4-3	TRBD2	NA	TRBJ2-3	CASSQAFGTSGTNTDTQYF	TGCGCCAGCAGCCAAGCATTTGGGACTAGCGGGACTAACACAGATACGCAGTATTTT
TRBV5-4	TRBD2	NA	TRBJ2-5	CASSSGLAGFQETQYF	TGTGCCAGCAGCTCCGGACTAGCGGGCTTTCAAGAGACCCAGTACTTC
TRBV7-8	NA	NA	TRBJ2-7	CASSLPPFDEQYF	TGTGCCAGCAGCTTACCCCCTTTTGACGAGCAGTACTTC
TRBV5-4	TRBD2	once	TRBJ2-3	CASSTTSGDTQYF	TGTGCCAGCAGTACGACTAGCGGCGATACGCAGTATTTT
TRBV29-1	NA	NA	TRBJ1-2	CSAEGTGGYYGYTF	TGCAGCGCCGAGGGTACGGGGGGGTACTATGGCTACACCTTC
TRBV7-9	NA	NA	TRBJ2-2	CASSFVQNPGELFF	TGTGCCAGCAGCTTTGTTCAGAACCCCGGGGAGCTGTTTTTT
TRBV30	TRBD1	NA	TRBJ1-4	CAWSPTGTEKLFF	TGTGCCTGGAGTCCGACAGGGACTGAAAAACTGTTTTTT